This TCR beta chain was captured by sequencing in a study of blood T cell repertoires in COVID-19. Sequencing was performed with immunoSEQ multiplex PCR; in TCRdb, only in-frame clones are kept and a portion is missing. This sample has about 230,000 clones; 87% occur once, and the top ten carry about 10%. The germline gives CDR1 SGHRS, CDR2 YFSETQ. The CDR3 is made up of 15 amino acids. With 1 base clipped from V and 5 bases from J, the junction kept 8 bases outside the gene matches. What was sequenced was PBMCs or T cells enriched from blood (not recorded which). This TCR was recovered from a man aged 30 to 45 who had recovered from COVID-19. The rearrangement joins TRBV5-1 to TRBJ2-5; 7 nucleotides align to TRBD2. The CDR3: CASSLRAGAQETQYF. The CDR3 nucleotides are TGCGCCAGCAGCTTGAGGGCGGGAGCACAGGAGACCCAGTACTTC.